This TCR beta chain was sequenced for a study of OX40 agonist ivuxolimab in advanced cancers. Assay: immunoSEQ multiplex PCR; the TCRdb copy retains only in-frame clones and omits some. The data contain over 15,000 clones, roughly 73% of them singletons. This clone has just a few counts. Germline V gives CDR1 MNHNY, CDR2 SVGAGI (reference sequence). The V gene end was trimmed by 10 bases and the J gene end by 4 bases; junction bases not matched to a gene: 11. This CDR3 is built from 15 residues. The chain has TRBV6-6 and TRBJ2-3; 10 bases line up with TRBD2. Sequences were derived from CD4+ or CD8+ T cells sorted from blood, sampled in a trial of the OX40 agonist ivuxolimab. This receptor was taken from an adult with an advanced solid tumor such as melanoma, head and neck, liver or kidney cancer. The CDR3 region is CATNLGLADADTQYF. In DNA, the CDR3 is TGTGCCACCAACCTAGGACTAGCGGATGCAGATACGCAGTATTTT.